Listed here are 14 T cell receptor beta chains from one sample, sequenced in a study of cytomegalovirus exposure and HLA in healthy donors. This PCR relied on a set of 60 Vbeta primers and 13 Jbeta primers. TCRdb's table, derived via immunoSEQ multiplex PCR, lists solely in-frame clones and lacks some. The sample lists about 180,000 clones, around 80% occurring once. What was sequenced was PBMCs. Every receptor here comes from a man in his forties or fifties in good health and CMV-seronegative.

V usage is TRBV5-1 and J usage is TRBJ1-6; 9 nucleotides agree with TRBD1. The CDR3 totals 15 residues. The germline gives CDR1 SGHRS, CDR2 YFSETQ. V was pared by 8 bases and J by 8 bases, with 11 bases of the junction left unmatched. The CDR3 DNA reads as TGCGCCAGTTATGACGGACAGGGGACTGATTCACCCCTCCACTTT. Its protein product is CASYDGQGTDSPLHF.

The CDR3 region has the DNA TGTGCCAGCAGTCTACGTGCAGCGGGGGCCACAGATACGCAGTATTTT. This gives the protein CASSLRAAGATDTQYF. The rearrangement uses TRBV2 and TRBJ2-3, with 8 nucleotides matching TRBD2. The length of the CDR3 is 16 residues. Germline V lookup: CDR1 SNHLY, CDR2 FYNNEI. V dropped 5 bases and J dropped 2; count of bases not matched to a gene: 9.

The chain combines TRBV5-1 with TRBJ2-7; TRBD1 matches 8 bases. This CDR3 contains 16 residues. CDR1 is SGHRS and CDR2 is YFSETQ in the germline V gene. J was trimmed by 3 bases and V by 0 bases; bases with no gene match: 8. CDR3 bases: TGCGCCAGCAGCTTGGGAGTCAGGGGGCAAATCTACGAGCAGTACTTC. Protein sequence: CASSLGVRGQIYEQYF.

The chain carries TRBV27 and TRBJ1-5; D is uncertain. Germline CDR1 and CDR2: MNHEY and SMNVEV (reference sequence). V gave up 4 bases and J gave up 7 bases, with 14 bases separating them. The CDR3 spans 14 residues. The CDR3 nucleotides read TGTGCCAGCAGTTGGCGGGGAGCAGGACAGCCCCAGCATTTT. Translated: CASSWRGAGQPQHF.

V and J are TRBV4-1 and TRBJ2-7; no clear D. The V gene's germline CDR1 is MGHRA and CDR2 YSYEKL. V gave up 4 bases and J gave up 2 bases, with 15 bases separating them. The CDR3 sequence is 15 residues long. The CDR3 bases are TGCGCCAGCAGCCTGTCTACCGGTTCCACCTACGAGCAGTACTTC. The encoded protein is CASSLSTGSTYEQYF.

On this clone: Within the sample, other DNA sequences also encode this same CDR3. The J gene is TRBJ2-3, the V gene TRBV5-8, with D possibly being TRBD2 (6 bases). The CDR3 totals 16 residues. Trimming took 7 bases from V and 2 from J, leaving 20 bases between them. Germline V gene sequence: CDR1 SGHTS, CDR2 YDEGEE. CDR3 nucleotides: TGTGCCAGCGGGCAGGCGGGAACCAGCTTCACAGATACGCAGTATTTT. As protein: CASGQAGTSFTDTQYF.

This chain connects TRBV28 to TRBJ2-5; D gene uncertain. Germline V gives CDR1 MDHEN, CDR2 SYDVKM. With 4 bases removed from V and 4 bases from J, the gap between germline ends came to 13 bases. This CDR3 contains 14 residues. The CDR3 DNA reads as TGTGCCAGCAGTTCGGAAACTATTCGAGAGACCCAGTACTTC. Protein product: CASSSETIRETQYF.

The CDR3 bases are TGTGCCAGAAATAACAGGGGCCCCATGAACACTGAAGCTTTCTTT. It is translated as CARNNRGPMNTEAFF. V and J are TRBV21-1 and TRBJ1-1; the table's D call, TRBD1, was not checked against the DNA. TRBV21-1 is a pseudogene. The CDR3 is 15 residues long.

The gene calls are TRBV18 and TRBJ2-5, with 8 bases matching TRBD1. The CDR3 extends over 13 amino acids. From germline, CDR1 is KGHSH and CDR2 LQKENI. The junction had 1 base not matched to a gene; V was cut back by 3 bases and J by 4 bases. In nucleotides, the CDR3 is TGTGCCAGCTCACCCGACAGGGGAGAGACCCAGTACTTC. It yields the protein CASSPDRGETQYF.

The CDR3 DNA follows: TGTGCCAGTAGTATTGTGGGTCTTCAGGGAGGGGTTAACACTGAAGCTTTCTTT. Residues: CASSIVGLQGGVNTEAFF. The chain joins TRBV19 to TRBJ1-1, with D possibly matching TRBD1 (5 bases). CDR1 is LNHDA, CDR2 SQIVND, per germline (reference sequence). The CDR3 covers 18 residues. The V gene lost 3 bases and the J gene lost 2 bases, with 22 bases spanning the gap.

The chain joins TRBV7-9 to TRBJ1-2, with 7 nucleotides matching TRBD1. Looked up from germline, CDR1 is SEHNR and CDR2 is FQNEAQ (reference sequence). V trimming: 5 bases; J trimming: 6 bases; junction bases outside the gene matches: 9. The CDR3 has 14 amino acids. The CDR3, as DNA: TGTGCCAGCAGCCCCCTCGGGACAGCCGATGGCTACACCTTC. Translated: CASSPLGTADGYTF.

The chain employs TRBV7-2 and TRBJ2-6; TRBD2 matches at 9 bases. Trimming cost V 4 bases and J 0 bases; bases outside gene matches: 7. Germline lookup yields CDR1 SGHTA and CDR2 FQGNSA. The CDR3 has 18 amino acids. The CDR3 bases are TGTGCCAGCAGCTCCGCACTAGCGGGCAACTCTGGGGCCAACGTCCTGACTTTC. This codes for CASSSALAGNSGANVLTF.

V usage is TRBV2 and J usage is TRBJ2-7; 8 positions match TRBD2. The CDR3 extends over 15 amino acids. J lost 1 base, V lost 2 bases, and 4 bases had no gene match. Germline V gives CDR1 SNHLY, CDR2 FYNNEI. In nucleotides, the CDR3 is TGTGCCAGCAGTGAACAACTAGCGGTATCCTACGAGCAGTACTTC. Translating it yields CASSEQLAVSYEQYF. Looking up the rest from reference TRBV2 and TRBJ2-7 gives the full variable domain: EPEVTQTPSHQVTQMGQEVILRCVPISNHLYFYWYRQILGQKVEFLVSFYNNEISEKSEIFDDQFSVERPDGSNFTLKIRSTKLEDSAMYFCASSEQLAVSYEQYFGPGTRLTVT.

Here the CDR3 DNA reads TGTGCCAGCAGCTTAGCGGGGGGGGCCGAGCAGTACTTC. Protein: CASSLAGGAEQYF. The chain couples TRBV7-9 to TRBJ2-7; D is perhaps TRBD2 (7 bases). Germline V gene sequence: CDR1 SEHNR, CDR2 FQNEAQ (reference sequence). The V and J ends lost 0 bases and 6 bases respectively, with 9 bases between them. This CDR3 spans 13 amino acids.